These 30 T cell receptor beta chains were all obtained from the same sample, sequenced in a study of blood T cell repertoires in COVID-19 (dated by TCRdb to about 2020). Receptor amplification or capture employed the immunoSEQ multiplex PCR assay. In its TCRdb copy, this immuneACCESS table keeps in-frame sequences only and misses some clones. Where compared with another copy, unresolved V genes explain less than half of these, and the others have no known cause. The table for this sample lists 140,000 or so clones; around 82% of them were counted only once. Over 4% of the sample is held by the ten biggest clonotypes. Sequencing was carried out using peripheral blood. The receptors derive from a woman between 50 and 59 years old with acute or convalescent COVID-19.

This clone was observed once. The genes are TRBV28 and TRBJ2-7, with 10 bases aligning to TRBD2. Germline trimming cut 6 bases from V and 5 bases from J; bases unmatched to any gene: 13. CDR1 is MDHEN, CDR2 SYDVKM, per germline. The CDR3 has 16 amino acids. The CDR3 here is CASRFTLAGGSDEQYF. The CDR3 DNA sequence: TGTGCCAGCAGGTTTACTTTAGCGGGGGGCTCGGACGAGCAGTACTTC.

V gene TRBV30 combines with J gene TRBJ1-6; D call uncertain. V gave up 2 bases and J gave up 2 bases, with 10 bases separating them. The CDR3 covers 15 residues. The V gene's germline CDR1 is GTSNPN and CDR2 SVGIG (reference sequence). The CDR3 reads CAWSTGVTYNSPLHF. The CDR3, as DNA: TGTGCCTGGAGTACTGGAGTGACCTATAATTCACCCCTCCACTTT.

The V and J genes are TRBV11-2 and TRBJ1-2; TRBD1 aligns across 7 bases. V was clipped by 3 bases and J by 4 bases; unmatched bases: 5. This CDR3 is built from 14 residues. Germline V gives CDR1 SGHAT, CDR2 FQNNGV. The CDR3: CASSFSRDSYGYTF. The CDR3 bases are TGTGCCAGCAGCTTCAGCCGGGACAGCTATGGCTACACCTTC.

CDR3 amino acids: CASSLEQGTQHF. The CDR3 DNA reads TGTGCCAGCAGCTTAGAACAGGGGACACAGCATTTT. The V and J genes are TRBV7-9 and TRBJ1-5; 7 bases fit TRBD1. The CDR3 spans 12 residues. Germline CDR1 reads SEHNR; CDR2 reads FQNEAQ (reference sequence). The V gene end was trimmed by 1 base and the J gene end by 13 bases; junction bases not matched to a gene: 4.

V and J are TRBV2 and TRBJ1-2; D is possibly TRBD1 (5 bases). Looked up from germline, CDR1 is SNHLY and CDR2 is FYNNEI. V lost 3 bases and J lost 4, with 21 bases in between. This CDR3 has 17 residues. Here the CDR3 DNA reads TGTGCCAGCAGTGACATTCCGGGACTCTCGACGGGCTATGGCTACACCTTC. This translates into CASSDIPGLSTGYGYTF.

A single count supports this clone. This chain connects TRBV7-9 to TRBJ1-3, with 7 positions matching TRBD1. Germline-derived CDR1 and CDR2 are SEHNR and FQNEAQ (reference sequence). The CDR3 runs to 15 residues. V lost 1 base to trimming and J lost 4 bases; unmatched junction nucleotides: 4. CDR3 region: CASSLVDRAGNTIYF. CDR3 in DNA: TGTGCCAGCAGCTTAGTCGACAGGGCGGGAAACACCATATATTTT.

V gene TRBV5-5 combines with J gene TRBJ2-2; no clear D. CDR1 and CDR2 from the germline V gene are SGHKS and YYEKEE (reference sequence). V shed 4 bases and J shed 7 bases, with 8 bases lying between them. The CDR3 is 12 amino acids. The CDR3: CASSPINGELFF. The DNA of the CDR3 is TGTGCCAGCAGCCCTATAAACGGGGAGCTGTTTTTT.

The rearrangement links TRBV4-2 to TRBJ2-7; the D gene is possibly TRBD1 (6 bases). This CDR3 is built from 14 residues. Per the germline V gene, CDR1 is LGHNA and CDR2 is YNFKEQ. The V end was cut by 4 bases, the J end by 2 bases, with 12 bases between. This CDR3 is CASSLDRGTYEQYF. The CDR3 DNA follows: TGTGCCAGCAGCCTGGACAGAGGAACCTACGAGCAGTACTTC.

The CDR3 coding sequence is TGTGCCAGCAGTATCGCTAGCGGGGGAGGAGAGACCCAGTACTTC. Its translation is CASSIASGGGETQYF. This chain joins TRBV28 and TRBJ2-5, with 10 bases identical to TRBD2. J gave up 4 bases and V 5 bases, and 7 bases lay outside the gene matches. Germline V lookup: CDR1 MDHEN, CDR2 SYDVKM. This CDR3 has 15 amino acids.

This chain uses TRBV3-1 (or the pseudogene TRBV3-2) with TRBJ1-1; the D gene is possibly TRBD1 (5 bases). Germline values: CDR1 LGHDT, CDR2 YNNKEL (reference sequence). The CDR3 has 14 amino acids. V shed 1 base and J shed 0 bases, with 6 bases lying between them. CDR3 bases: TGTGCCAGCAGCCAAGGGACAATGAACACTGAAGCTTTCTTT. Its translation: CASSQGTMNTEAFF.

The chain employs TRBV9 and TRBJ2-1; D may be TRBD1 (5 bases). V was pared by 3 bases and J by 8 bases, with 21 bases between. CDR3 size: 16 residues. The germline V gene encodes CDR1 SGDLS and CDR2 YYNGEE. CDR3 coding DNA: TGTGCCAGCAGCGCAGGGCCGACACTTCGGAACCATGAGCAGTTCTTC. This sequence encodes CASSAGPTLRNHEQFF.

The rearrangement joins TRBV11-2 to TRBJ2-7; D is unresolved. This CDR3 comprises 16 residues. In germline, CDR1 is SGHAT, CDR2 FQNNGV. V gave up 5 bases and J gave up 2 bases, with 19 bases separating them. DNA for the CDR3: TGTGCCAGCAGCGCGTCCGCGGCCGGAGCTCCCTACGAGCAGTACTTC. It specifies CASSASAAGAPYEQYF.

This clone was counted between two and nine times. The rearrangement joins TRBV18 to TRBJ1-2, with D tentatively TRBD1 (6 bases). V lost 6 bases and J 8 bases, leaving 13 bases between the germline ends. The germline V gene has CDR1 KGHSH and CDR2 LQKENI. There are 12 residues in the CDR3. CDR3 region: CASSLTGLGYTF. CDR3 bases: TGTGCCAGCTCGCTAACAGGGTTAGGCTACACCTTC.

The rearrangement joins TRBV7-2 to TRBJ1-1; TRBD1 might be the D (6 bases). V shed 1 base and J shed 11 bases, with 20 bases lying between them. The CDR3 consists of 15 residues. Per the germline V gene, CDR1 is SGHTA and CDR2 is FQGNSA. The CDR3 DNA reads TGTGCCAGCAGCTTAGTAACGGGACCGGGACAAGAGGCTTTCTTT. It is translated as CASSLVTGPGQEAFF.

The chain links TRBV5-1 to TRBJ1-1, with 11 bases matching TRBD1. CDR3 size: 18 residues. Germline assignment: CDR1 SGHRS and CDR2 YFSETQ. The V segment lost 1 base and the J segment 1 base; nucleotides outside the gene matches: 9. CDR3 nucleotides: TGCGCCAGCAGCTTGATCTTCGGACAGGGGGCGGGGAACACTGAAGCTTTCTTT. Its translation: CASSLIFGQGAGNTEAFF.

The chain recombines TRBV7-9 with TRBJ1-6; a possible D gene is TRBD1 (6 bases). The V and J ends lost 1 base and 8 bases respectively, with 6 bases between them. Germline V gene lookup returns CDR1 SEHNR and CDR2 FQNEAQ (reference sequence). This CDR3 has 13 residues. CDR3 residues: CASSLDRDSPLHF. Written as DNA, the CDR3 is TGTGCCAGCAGCTTAGACAGGGATTCACCCCTCCACTTT.

The J gene is TRBJ2-1, the V gene TRBV7-2, with D possibly TRBD2 on 6 matching bases. The CDR3 is 11 amino acids. Germline-derived CDR1 and CDR2 are SGHTA and FQGNSA. With 5 bases removed from V and 14 bases from J, the gap between germline ends came to 13 bases. The DNA for the CDR3 is TGTGCCAGCAGCCCGGGACGGGAGAAGTTCTTC. This sequence encodes CASSPGREKFF.

The rearrangement uses TRBV19 and TRBJ1-4, with 7 bases that match TRBD1. Germline assignment: CDR1 LNHDA and CDR2 SQIVND (reference sequence). CDR3 length equals 15 residues. Trimming removed 5 bases from V and 4 bases from J; junction bases left unmatched: 7. CDR3 sequence (DNA): TGTGCCAGTAGTGGCCGGGACAGAATTAATGAAAAACTGTTTTTT. It specifies CASSGRDRINEKLFF.

The chain employs TRBV19 and TRBJ1-3, with TRBD1 matching over 7 bases. This CDR3 comprises 15 residues. From germline, CDR1 is LNHDA and CDR2 SQIVND (reference sequence). Germline trimming cut 5 bases from V and 0 bases from J; bases unmatched to any gene: 4. CDR3 nucleotides: TGTGCCAGTAGTCCCCGGGACAGCTCTGGAAACACCATATATTTT. Amino acid sequence: CASSPRDSSGNTIYF.

This clone occurred once. The chain carries TRBV10-3 and TRBJ1-2; possibly TRBD1 for D (5 bases). CDR1 ENHRY and CDR2 SYGVKD come from the germline V gene. This CDR3 has 13 amino acids. V shed 10 bases and J shed 3 bases, with 15 bases lying between them. The CDR3, as DNA: TGTGCCAGTTCAGGGTCGGGGGACTATGGCTACACCTTC. This encodes CASSGSGDYGYTF.

This chain uses TRBV11-2 with TRBJ1-3, with 9 positions matching TRBD1. The CDR3 is 17 amino acids. Germline values: CDR1 SGHAT, CDR2 FQNNGV. V shed 3 bases, J shed 1 base, and the junction held 7 bases outside the gene matches. CDR3 residues: CASSLTSGTGSGNTIYF. CDR3 DNA sequence: TGTGCCAGCAGCTTGACCTCCGGGACAGGGTCTGGAAACACCATATATTTT.

This sequence joins TRBV24-1 and TRBJ2-5; tentatively, D is TRBD1 (6 bases). This CDR3 has 14 amino acids. V lost 6 bases, J lost 0 bases, and 10 bases lay in between. Per germline, CDR1 KGHDR and CDR2 SFDVKD. The CDR3 is CATSSGDNQETQYF. The CDR3 DNA is TGTGCCACCAGTTCAGGGGACAACCAAGAGACCCAGTACTTC.

The chain combines TRBV19 with TRBJ2-3, with 9 bases fitting TRBD2. J lost 4 bases, V lost 6 bases, and 8 bases had no gene match. Germline V CDR1 and CDR2: LNHDA, SQIVND (reference sequence). This CDR3 contains 15 residues. The CDR3 region is CASRYGRGGPDTQYF. As DNA, the CDR3 is TGTGCCAGTAGGTATGGGCGGGGGGGCCCAGATACGCAGTATTTT.

V and J are TRBV27 and TRBJ2-1; D is uncertain. V was trimmed by 7 bases and J by 8 bases, leaving 18 bases between them. The CDR3 extends over 14 amino acids. CDR1 is MNHEY and CDR2 is SMNVEV in the germline V gene (reference sequence). The CDR3 DNA follows: TGTGCCAGCATATTGGCAGTCCCTGTGTATGAGCAGTTCTTC. Amino acids: CASILAVPVYEQFF.

There are a few counts of this clone. The chain carries TRBV5-1 and TRBJ2-3; 16 bases are shared with TRBD2. There are 16 residues in the CDR3. The trim removed 6 bases at V and 8 bases at J, leaving 9 bases unmatched. Germline V lookup: CDR1 SGHRS, CDR2 YFSETQ. This chain's CDR3 is CASTSGTSGGAVTQYF. The CDR3 DNA reads TGCGCCAGCACCTCGGGGACTAGCGGGGGGGCCGTTACGCAGTATTTT.

This clone appeared once. The rearrangement uses TRBV6-5 and TRBJ2-3; D unclear. Trimming took 6 bases from V and 5 from J, leaving 9 bases between them. CDR1 MNHEY and CDR2 SVGAGI come from the germline V gene. This CDR3 region has 12 residues. The CDR3 sequence: CASRSQQDTQYF. DNA of the CDR3: TGTGCCAGCAGGTCACAGCAAGATACGCAGTATTTT.

This clone came up once. The genes are TRBV14 and TRBJ1-4, with D maybe TRBD1 (5 bases). The CDR3 has 15 residues. Trimming pared 4 bases from V and 7 bases from J, leaving 16 bases between. CDR1 is SGHDN and CDR2 is FVKESK in the germline V gene. For the CDR3, the DNA is TGTGCCAGCAGCCTCCGGGCAGGGAATTCTGAAAAACTGTTTTTT. Encoded protein: CASSLRAGNSEKLFF.

This rearrangement joins TRBV27 to TRBJ1-5; D not resolved. Germline values: CDR1 MNHEY, CDR2 SMNVEV (reference sequence). This CDR3 is 13 amino acids long. Trimming stripped 3 bases from V and 7 bases from J, with 10 bases between. The DNA for the CDR3 is TGTGCCAGCAGTTTGAGCTGGGAGCAGCCCCAGCATTTT. Its translation: CASSLSWEQPQHF.

The gene calls are TRBV6-6 and TRBJ1-2; the match to TRBD1 covers 9 bases. Germline V gene lookup returns CDR1 MNHNY and CDR2 SVGAGI (reference sequence). The CDR3 is made up of 16 amino acids. V lost 8 bases, J lost 5 bases, and 15 bases stayed unmatched. CDR3 amino acids: CASWRGTGRRGYGYTF. For the CDR3, the DNA is TGTGCCAGCTGGCGAGGGACAGGGAGACGGGGTTATGGCTACACCTTC.

The chain carries TRBV28 and TRBJ1-1; D call uncertain. There are 13 residues in the CDR3. The ends were cut back, 7 bases at V and 0 bases at J, with 9 bases in the middle. CDR1 MDHEN and CDR2 SYDVKM come from the germline V gene. CDR3: CASTLVVNTEAFF. In DNA form, the CDR3 reads TGTGCCAGCACCCTAGTGGTGAACACTGAAGCTTTCTTT. Drawing the rest from reference TRBV28 and TRBJ1-1, the complete variable domain is DVKVTQSSRYLVKRTGEKVFLECVQDMDHENMFWYRQDPGLGLRLIYFSYDVKMKEKGDIPEGYSVSREKKERFSLILESASTNQTSMYLCASTLVVNTEAFFGQGTRLTVV.